The source of this T cell receptor beta chain is a study of T cell responses to AZD1222 COVID-19 vaccine. In the study overall: Second-dose schedules of about 4 or about 12 weeks were combined. Study results and caveats: Regions 160-218 and 743-854 dominated among vaccine-associated CD4 TCRs spanning spike. The sample set comprised mostly white British donors with more females, and clonal diversity was possibly underestimated.

There are 13 residues in the CDR3. CDR1 MGHRA and CDR2 YSYEKL come from the germline V gene. The V end lost 0 bases, the J end lost 4 bases, and 6 bases lay between the germline ends. With regard to this clone: Its antigen remains unknown.

Profiling relied on immunoSEQ multiplex PCR, and the TCRdb table lists in-frame clones only, not all of them. The sample holds around 200,000 clones, approximately 91% seen once. This TCR came from an adult in good health. This material consisted of peripheral blood, taken on day 0 of AZD1222 vaccination. The V and J genes are TRBV4-1 and TRBJ1-2; D is ambiguous. DNA of the CDR3: TGCGCCAGCAGCCAAGAGGGTCTCTATGGCTACACCTTC. Translation gives CASSQEGLYGYTF.